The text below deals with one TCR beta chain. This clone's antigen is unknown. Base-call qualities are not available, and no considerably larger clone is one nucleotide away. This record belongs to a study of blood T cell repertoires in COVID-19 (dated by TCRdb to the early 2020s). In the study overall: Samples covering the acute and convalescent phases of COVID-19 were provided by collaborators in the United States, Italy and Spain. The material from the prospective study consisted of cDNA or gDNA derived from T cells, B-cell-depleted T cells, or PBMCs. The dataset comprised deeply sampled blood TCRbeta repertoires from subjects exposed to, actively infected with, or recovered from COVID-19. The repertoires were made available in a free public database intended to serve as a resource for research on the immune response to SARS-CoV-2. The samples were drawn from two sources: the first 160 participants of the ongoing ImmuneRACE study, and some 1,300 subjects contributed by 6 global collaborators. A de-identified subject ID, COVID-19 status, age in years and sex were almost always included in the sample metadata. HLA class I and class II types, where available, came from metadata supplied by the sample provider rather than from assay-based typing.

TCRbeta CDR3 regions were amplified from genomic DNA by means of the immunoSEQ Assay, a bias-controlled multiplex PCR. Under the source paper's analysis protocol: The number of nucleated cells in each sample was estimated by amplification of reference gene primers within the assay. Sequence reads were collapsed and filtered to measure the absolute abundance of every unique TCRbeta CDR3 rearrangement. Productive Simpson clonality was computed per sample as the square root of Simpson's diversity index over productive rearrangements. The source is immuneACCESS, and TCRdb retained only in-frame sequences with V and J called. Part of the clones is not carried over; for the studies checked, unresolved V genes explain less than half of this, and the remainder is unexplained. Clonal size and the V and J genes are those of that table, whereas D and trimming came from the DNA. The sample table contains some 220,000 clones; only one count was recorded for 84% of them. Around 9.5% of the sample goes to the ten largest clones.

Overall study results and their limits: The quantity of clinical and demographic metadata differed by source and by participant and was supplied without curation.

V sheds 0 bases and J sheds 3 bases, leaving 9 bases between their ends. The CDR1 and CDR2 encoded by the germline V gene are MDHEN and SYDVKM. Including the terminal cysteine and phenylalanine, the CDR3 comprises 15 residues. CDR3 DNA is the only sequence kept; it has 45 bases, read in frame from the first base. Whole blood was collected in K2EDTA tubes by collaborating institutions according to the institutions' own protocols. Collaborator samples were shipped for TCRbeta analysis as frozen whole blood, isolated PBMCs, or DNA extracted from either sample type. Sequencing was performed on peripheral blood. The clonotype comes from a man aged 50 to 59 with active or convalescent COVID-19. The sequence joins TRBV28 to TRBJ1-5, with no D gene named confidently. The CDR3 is CASSLWGRDNQPQHF. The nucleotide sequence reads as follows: TGTGCCAGCAGTTTATGGGGGAGGGACAATCAGCCCCAGCATTTT. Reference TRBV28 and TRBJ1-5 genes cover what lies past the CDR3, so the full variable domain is DVKVTQSSRYLVKRTGEKVFLECVQDMDHENMFWYRQDPGLGLRLIYFSYDVKMKEKGDIPEGYSVSREKKERFSLILESASTNQTSMYLCASSLWGRDNQPQHFGDGTRLSIL.